This T cell receptor (beta chain) was observed in a study of beta chain features in type 1 diabetes. About the study: The patient and healthy donor groups were comparable for age, gender and cell yields.

Since all of the isolated RNA was reverse transcribed, expressed TCRB transcripts were what got sequenced. The data were produced by immunoSEQ multiplex PCR, yet TCRdb's version contains in-frame clones alone and is incomplete. The sample shows 250,000 to 300,000 clones, over 11% of them seen only once. Overall study results and limits: The VDJ junctions of type 1 diabetes patients carried fewer insertions and more deletions. Moderate yet significant TCRB CDR3 shortening was seen in Type 1 diabetes patients in all four CD4+ subsets.

Trimming removed 5 bases at V and 3 bases at J, with 9 bases between. Germline loops: CDR1 SGHNT, CDR2 YYREEE (reference sequence). The CDR3 contains 13 residues. This clone turned up a few times. Its cognate antigen is unknown. The TCR comes from a man aged 30 to 45 with type 1 diabetes. V usage is TRBV5-4 and J usage is TRBJ2-1; a possible D gene is TRBD2 (5 bases). Sample: naive CD4+ T cells from blood. The CDR3 bases are TGTGCCAGCAGTGAGGGATTCTACAATGAGCAGTTCTTC. Residues: CASSEGFYNEQFF.